This TCR beta chain derives from a study of shared clonotypes between healthy human individuals. Study-wide context: Donors had three CD4 naive, three CD4 memory, two CD8 naive and one CD8 memory plate apiece.

Findings of the study overall: The generation probabilities recorded for non-shared clonotypes fell below those of clonotypes shared by all four donors.

Remarks on this clone: Its antigen remains unknown.

Assay: immunoSEQ multiplex PCR; the TCRdb copy retains only in-frame clones and omits some. Counted here are about 2,500,000 clones, around 94% occurring once; the ten biggest clones make up around 0.14%. Trimming left V 3 bases short and J 3 bases short, with 18 bases between. Germline CDR1 and CDR2: LNHNV and YYDKDF (reference sequence). The CDR3 contains 17 residues. This TCR was recovered from a man between 18 and 29 years old in good health. The rearrangement uses TRBV15 and TRBJ2-4, with D uncertain. Sequencing was carried out using naive CD4+ T cells sorted from blood. The subset denotes: CD45RA+ positively selected. CDR3 coding DNA: TGTGCCACCAGCAGCCTTCGGAGTGTAGATGGCAAAAACATTCAGTACTTC. As protein: CATSSLRSVDGKNIQYF.